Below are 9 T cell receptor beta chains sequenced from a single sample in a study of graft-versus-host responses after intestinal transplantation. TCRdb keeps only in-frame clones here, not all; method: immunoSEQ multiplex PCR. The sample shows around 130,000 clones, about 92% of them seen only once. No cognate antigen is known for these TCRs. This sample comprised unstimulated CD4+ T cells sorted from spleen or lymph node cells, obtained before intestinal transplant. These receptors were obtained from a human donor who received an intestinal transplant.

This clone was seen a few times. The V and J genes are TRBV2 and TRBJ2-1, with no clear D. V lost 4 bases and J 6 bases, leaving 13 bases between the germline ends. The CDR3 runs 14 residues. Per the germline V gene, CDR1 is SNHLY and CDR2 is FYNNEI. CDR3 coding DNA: TGTGCCAGCAGTGTTCAATCCCTAAGCAATGAGCAGTTCTTC. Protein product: CASSVQSLSNEQFF.

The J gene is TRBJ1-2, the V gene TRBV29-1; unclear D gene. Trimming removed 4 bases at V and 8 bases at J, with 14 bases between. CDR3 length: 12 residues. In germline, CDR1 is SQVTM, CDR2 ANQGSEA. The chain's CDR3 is CSVAHGPEGYTF. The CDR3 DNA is TGCAGCGTTGCTCATGGGCCGGAAGGCTACACCTTC.

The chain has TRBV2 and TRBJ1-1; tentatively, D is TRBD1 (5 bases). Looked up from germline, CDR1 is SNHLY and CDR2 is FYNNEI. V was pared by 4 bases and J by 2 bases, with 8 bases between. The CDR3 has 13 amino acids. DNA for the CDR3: TGTGCCAGCAGTGCAGACAGCAACACTGAAGCTTTCTTT. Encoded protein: CASSADSNTEAFF. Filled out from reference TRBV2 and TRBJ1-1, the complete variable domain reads EPEVTQTPSHQVTQMGQEVILRCVPISNHLYFYWYRQILGQKVEFLVSFYNNEISEKSEIFDDQFSVERPDGSNFTLKIRSTKLEDSAMYFCASSADSNTEAFFGQGTRLTVV.

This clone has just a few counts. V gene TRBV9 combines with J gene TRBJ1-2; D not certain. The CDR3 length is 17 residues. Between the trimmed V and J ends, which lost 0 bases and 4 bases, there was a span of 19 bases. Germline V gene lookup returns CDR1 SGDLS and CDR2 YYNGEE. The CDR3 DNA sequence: TGTGCCAGCAGCGTAGAAGGAGGCCGCGGGTCTAGCTATGGCTACACCTTC. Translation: CASSVEGGRGSSYGYTF.

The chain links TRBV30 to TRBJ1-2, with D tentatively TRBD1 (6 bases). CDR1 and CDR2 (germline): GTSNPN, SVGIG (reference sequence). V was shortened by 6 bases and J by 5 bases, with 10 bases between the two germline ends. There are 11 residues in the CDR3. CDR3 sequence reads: CACRTAYGYTF. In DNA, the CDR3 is TGTGCCTGCCGGACAGCGTATGGCTACACCTTC.

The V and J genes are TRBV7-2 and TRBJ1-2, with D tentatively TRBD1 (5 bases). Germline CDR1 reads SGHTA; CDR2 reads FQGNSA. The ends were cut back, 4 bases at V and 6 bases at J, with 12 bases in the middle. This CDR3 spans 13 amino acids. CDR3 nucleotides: TGTGCCAGCAGCTCGCCCCAGGGACATGGCTACACCTTC. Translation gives CASSSPQGHGYTF.

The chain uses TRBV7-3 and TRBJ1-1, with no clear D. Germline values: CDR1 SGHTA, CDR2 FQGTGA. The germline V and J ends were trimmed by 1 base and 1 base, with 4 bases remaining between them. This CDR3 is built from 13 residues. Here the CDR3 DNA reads TGTGCCAGCAGCTTAAGCGGGAACACTGAAGCTTTCTTT. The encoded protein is CASSLSGNTEAFF.

Written as DNA, the CDR3 is TGTGCCAGCAGCTCAAAATGGTCCGAGCAGTACTTC. Translated: CASSSKWSEQYF. The V gene is TRBV7-2, the J gene TRBJ2-7; D not certain. Trimming cost V 4 bases and J 6 bases, with 10 bases left between them. Germline V gene lookup returns CDR1 SGHTA and CDR2 FQGNSA. The CDR3 covers 12 residues.

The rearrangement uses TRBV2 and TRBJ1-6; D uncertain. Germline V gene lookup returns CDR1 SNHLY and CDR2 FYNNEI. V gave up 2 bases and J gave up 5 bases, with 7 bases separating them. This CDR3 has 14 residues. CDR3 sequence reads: CASSEMADNSPLHF. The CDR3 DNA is TGTGCCAGCAGTGAAATGGCAGATAATTCACCCCTCCACTTT.